This T cell receptor beta chain was profiled in a study of tumor-infiltrating lymphocytes in primary liver carcinoma. This clonotype has a single count. The junction shows a germline mismatch at one end, possibly a read error. The germline V gene has CDR1 SGHAT and CDR2 FQNNGV. The CDR3 has 17 amino acids. Co-extraction of RNA and DNA was performed on about 20-33 mg of unsorted bulk tissue. From approximately 450 ng total RNA, TCR beta cDNA was generated with a primer in the constant region. Generation of the TCR beta libraries relied on three nested multiplex PCR rounds using slightly modified ARM-PCR. Amplification in the first two PCR rounds was performed using TRBV1-TRBV30 forward primers and a C-beta reverse primer for approximately 10 cycles each. From the multiplex PCR reads, TCRdb called clonotypes with MiXCR, one entry per CDR3 protein. In the table there are about 78,000 distinct CDR3 sequences, over 55% of which are singletons.

The sequenced sample was liver tumor tissue from sampling region 4. Subset indicated: tumor region T4, right-lateral pole. The chain links TRBV11-2 to TRBJ2-1; TRBD1 might be the D (5 bases). The sequence was collected from a woman in her fifties or sixties with primary liver carcinoma and hepatitis B virus infection. As DNA, the CDR3 is TGTGCCAGCGGCTTACGACCGAGACAGAGATTCTACAATGAGCAATTCTTC. As protein: CASGLRPRQRFYNEQFF.